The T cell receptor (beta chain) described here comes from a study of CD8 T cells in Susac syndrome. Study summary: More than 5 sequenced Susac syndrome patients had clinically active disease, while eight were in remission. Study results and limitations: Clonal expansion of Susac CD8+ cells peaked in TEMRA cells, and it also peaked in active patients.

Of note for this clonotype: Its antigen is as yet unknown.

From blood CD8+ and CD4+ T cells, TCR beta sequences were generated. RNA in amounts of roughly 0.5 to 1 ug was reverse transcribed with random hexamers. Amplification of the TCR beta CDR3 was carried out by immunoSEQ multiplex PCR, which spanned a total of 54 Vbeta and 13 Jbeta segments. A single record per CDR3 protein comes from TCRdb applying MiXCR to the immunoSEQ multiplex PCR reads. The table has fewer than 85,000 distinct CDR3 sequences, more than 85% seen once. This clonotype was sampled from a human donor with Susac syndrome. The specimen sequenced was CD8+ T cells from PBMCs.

DNA for the CDR3: TGCGCCAGCAGCTTGGGGGAGTTCTCCTACGAGCAGTACTTC. This translates into CASSLGEFSYEQYF. The genes are TRBV5-1 and TRBJ2-7; D possibly corresponds to TRBD2 (5 bases). CDR1 and CDR2 from the germline V gene are SGHRS and YFSETQ. V lost 0 bases, J lost 0 bases, and 7 bases lay in between. This CDR3 comprises 14 residues. Drawing the rest from reference TRBV5-1 and TRBJ2-7, the complete variable domain is KAGVTQTPRYLIKTRGQQVTLSCSPISGHRSVSWYQQTPGQGLQFLFEYFSETQRNKGNFPGRFSGRQFSNSRSEMNVSTLELGDSALYLCASSLGEFSYEQYFGPGTRLTVT.